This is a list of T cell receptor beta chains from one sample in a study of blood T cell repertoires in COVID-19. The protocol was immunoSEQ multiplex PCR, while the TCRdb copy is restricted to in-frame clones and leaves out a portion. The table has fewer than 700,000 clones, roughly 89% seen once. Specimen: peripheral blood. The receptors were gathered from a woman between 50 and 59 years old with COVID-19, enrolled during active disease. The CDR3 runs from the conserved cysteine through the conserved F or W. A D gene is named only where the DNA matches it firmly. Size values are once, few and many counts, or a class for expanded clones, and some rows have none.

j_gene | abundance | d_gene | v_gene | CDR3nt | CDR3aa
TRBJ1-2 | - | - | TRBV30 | TGTGCCTGGAGTGTACAAGTGGTTGGCTACACCTTC | CAWSVQVVGYTF
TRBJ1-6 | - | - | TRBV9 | TGTGCCAGCAGCGGCCCCCAGAACAGGTCACCCCTCCACTTT | CASSGPQNRSPLHF
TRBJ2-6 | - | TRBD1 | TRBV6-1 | TGTGCCAGCAGTGCCCAAACCTTGACAGGGTTCAACGTCCTGACTTTC | CASSAQTLTGFNVLTF
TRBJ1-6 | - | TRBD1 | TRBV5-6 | TGTGCCAGCGTCTGGGGTAGGGGGCGAAATTCACCCCTCCACTTT | CASVWGRGRNSPLHF
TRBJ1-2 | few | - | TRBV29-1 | TGCAGCGTTGAAGGAAGCAGGGATGGCTACACCTTC | CSVEGSRDGYTF
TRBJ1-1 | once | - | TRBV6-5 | TGTGCCAGCAGCCGACAGGAGAACACTGAAGCTTTCTTT | CASSRQENTEAFF
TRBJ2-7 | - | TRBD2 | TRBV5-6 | TGTGCCAGCAGCAGGACTAGGGTTGAGCAGTACTTC | CASSRTRVEQYF
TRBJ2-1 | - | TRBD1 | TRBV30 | TGTGCCTGGAGCGCTAGACAGGGTTTCAATGAGCAGTTCTTC | CAWSARQGFNEQFF
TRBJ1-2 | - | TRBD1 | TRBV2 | TGTGCCAGTTACCGGGACAGTCTGTCGAACTATGGCTACACCTTC | CASYRDSLSNYGYTF
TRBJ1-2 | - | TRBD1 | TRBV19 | TGTGCCAGTTCCACAGGGGGCGCAGGGTATGGCTACACCTTC | CASSTGGAGYGYTF
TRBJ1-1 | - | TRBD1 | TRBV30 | TGTGCCTGGAGTGTACGAGGGGGGACAGGTGAAGCTTTCTTT | CAWSVRGGTGEAFF
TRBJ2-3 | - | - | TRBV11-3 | TGTGCCAGCAGCTTGGACTCCGGGTCCACAGATACGCAGTATTTT | CASSLDSGSTDTQYF
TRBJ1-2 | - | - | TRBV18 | TGTGCCAGCTCTTTAGGAGGTGGGAGAGGACAGCCGCTTTATGGCTACACCTTC | CASSLGGGRGQPLYGYTF
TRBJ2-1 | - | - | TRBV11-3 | TGTGCCAGCAGCCGTGACAGAAACAATGAGCAGTTCTTC | CASSRDRNNEQFF
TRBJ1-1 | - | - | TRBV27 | TGTGCCAGCCACGGGAGGACTGAAGCTTTCTTT | CASHGRTEAFF
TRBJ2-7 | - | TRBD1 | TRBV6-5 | TGTGCCAGCAAATTCGGACAGGGCTTCTACGAGCAGTACTTC | CASKFGQGFYEQYF
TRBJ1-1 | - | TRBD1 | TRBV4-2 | TGTGCCAGCAGCCAAACGGGACAGGGTTTTCCTGAAGCTTTCTTT | CASSQTGQGFPEAFF
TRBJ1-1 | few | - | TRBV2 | TGTGCCAGCACCAGGCAGGGGAACACTGAAGCTTTCTTT | CASTRQGNTEAFF
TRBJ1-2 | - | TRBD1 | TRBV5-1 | TGCGCCACTACGGAGGGGGCAAAGGGCTACACCTTC | CATTEGAKGYTF
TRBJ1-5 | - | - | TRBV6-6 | TGTGCCAGCAGTTACAAGCACAGGGAGTCGGGGCAGCCCCAGCATTTT | CASSYKHRESGQPQHF
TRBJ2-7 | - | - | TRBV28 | TGTGCCAGCAGTTCCAGTTTCCACGAGCAGTACTTC | CASSSSFHEQYF
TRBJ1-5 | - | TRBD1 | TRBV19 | TGTGCCAGTAGTTTTGGACAGGCCTACAATCAGCCCCAGCATTTT | CASSFGQAYNQPQHF
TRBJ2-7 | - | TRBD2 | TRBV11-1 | TGTGCCAGCAGCCCTCCAACGGGGGGGGACGAGCAGTACTTC | CASSPPTGGDEQYF
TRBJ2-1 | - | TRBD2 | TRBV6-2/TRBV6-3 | TGTGCCAGCAGTTACGGCGGGGGGGACTACTACAATGAGCAGTTCTTC | CASSYGGGDYYNEQFF
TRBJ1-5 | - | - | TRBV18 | TGTGCCAGCTCACCGGAGACTCGAAATCAGCCCCAGCATTTT | CASSPETRNQPQHF
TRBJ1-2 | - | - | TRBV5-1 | TGCGCCAGCAGCTTGGGTATGGGGGGGCCCTATGGCTACACCTTC | CASSLGMGGPYGYTF
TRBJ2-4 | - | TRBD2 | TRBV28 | TGTGCCAGCAGTTTACCCCAGTGGAGCACAACGGGGGGACTAGCCAAAAACATTCAGTACTTC | CASSLPQWSTTGGLAKNIQYF
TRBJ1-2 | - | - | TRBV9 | TGTGCCAGCAGCTTAAACCCCCGCGGACAAGGTGGGACTAACTATGGCTACACCTTC | CASSLNPRGQGGTNYGYTF
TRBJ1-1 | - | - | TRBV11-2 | TGTGCCAGCGGCCCTCACCCAGCTTTCTTT | CASGPHPAFF